This T cell receptor (beta chain) comes out of a study of blood T cell repertoires in COVID-19. As originally analysed: Amplification of reference gene primers provided the estimated nucleated cell counts. Measured with immunoSEQ multiplex PCR; TCRdb has only the in-frame clones, and not every one. V, J and clone size are taken as reported in that table, and D and trimming were inferred from the DNA itself. The sample lists approximately 220,000 clones, 80% to 90% occurring once. Adults between about 18 and 95 years of age took part from about two dozen US areas. Participants had their cohort set by participant-reported clinical history. V was pared by 0 bases and J by 5 bases, with 8 bases between. The germline gives CDR1 SGHRS, CDR2 YFSETQ. This CDR3 is 14 amino acids long.

The chain couples TRBV5-1 to TRBJ2-2; the D gene is possibly TRBD2 (6 bases). The sequencing input was PBMCs or T cells enriched from blood (not recorded which). This clonotype originated in a woman between 18 and 29 years old in a cohort exposed to, infected with or recovered from COVID-19 (not recorded which). The CDR3 nucleotides read TGCGCCAGCAGCTTGGCCGGGGGTACCGGGGAGCTGTTTTTT. Amino acids: CASSLAGGTGELFF.